Below, one T cell receptor beta chain is given with its context. Its antigen is currently unknown. The CDR3 covers 16 residues. Germline V gene sequence: CDR1 LGHNT, CDR2 FRNRAP. V lost 2 bases to trimming and J lost 5 bases; unmatched junction nucleotides: 9. This sample is drawn from a study of cytomegalovirus exposure and HLA in healthy donors. Findings and limits, study-wide: In a later analysis, parvovirus B19, influenza, CMV and Epstein-Barr virus appeared linked to several top co-occurrence clusters.

Primers for the PCR totalled 60 Vbeta and 13 Jbeta. Clones were read by immunoSEQ multiplex PCR, and TCRdb kept only the in-frame ones, dropping some. This table has about 150,000 clones, around three quarters appearing once. Sequenced input: PBMCs. The receptor was isolated from a man aged 40-49 years in good health and CMV-seropositive. J is TRBJ1-2 and V is TRBV12-5; TRBD1 agrees at 9 bases. CDR3 sequence (DNA): TGTGCTAGTGGTTTGCAAACAGGGGGCGTGGGGTATGGCTACACCTTC. Translating it yields CASGLQTGGVGYGYTF. The complete variable domain, with remaining parts taken from reference TRBV12-5 and TRBJ1-2, reads DARVTQTPRHKVTEMGQEVTMRCQPILGHNTVFWYRQTMMQGLELLAYFRNRAPLDDSGMPKDRFSAEMPDATLATLKIQPSEPRDSAVYFCASGLQTGGVGYGYTFGSGTRLTVV.